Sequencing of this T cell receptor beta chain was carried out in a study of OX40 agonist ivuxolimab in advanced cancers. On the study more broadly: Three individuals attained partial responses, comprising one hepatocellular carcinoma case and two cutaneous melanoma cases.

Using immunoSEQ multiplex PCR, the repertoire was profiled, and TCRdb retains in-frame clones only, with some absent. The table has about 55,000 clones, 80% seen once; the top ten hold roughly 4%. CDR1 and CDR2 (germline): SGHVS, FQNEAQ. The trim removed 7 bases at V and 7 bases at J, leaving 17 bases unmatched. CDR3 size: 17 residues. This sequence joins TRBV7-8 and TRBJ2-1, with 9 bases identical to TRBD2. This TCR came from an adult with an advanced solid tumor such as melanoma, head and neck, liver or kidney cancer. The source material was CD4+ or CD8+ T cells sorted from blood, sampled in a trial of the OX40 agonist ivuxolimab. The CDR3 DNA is TGTGCCAGCACCGTTAGGGTCTTGCTAGCGGGGTCGAATGAGCAGTTCTTC. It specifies CASTVRVLLAGSNEQFF.